This is a list of T cell receptor beta chains from one sample in a study of cytomegalovirus exposure and HLA in healthy donors. Sequencing was performed with immunoSEQ multiplex PCR; in TCRdb, only in-frame clones are kept and a portion is missing. The sample consists of under 200,000 clones, 70% to 90% of them appearing once. Material: PBMCs. The receptors here all came from a man between 18 and 35 years old in good health and CMV-seropositive. Both conserved end residues are part of each CDR3. The D gene is left open where the match is weak. A clone size is listed for some rows: how often the clone was seen (once, few, many), or a class if it is expanded.

D	V	size	J	CDR3	DNA
NA	TRBV11-2	NA	TRBJ2-7	CASSLVWGPREQYF	TGTGCCAGCAGCTTAGTCTGGGGGCCACGGGAGCAGTACTTC
NA	TRBV11-2	NA	TRBJ1-2	CASSSLRGTDYGYTF	TGTGCCAGCAGCTCCCTGCGGGGAACGGACTATGGCTACACCTTC
TRBD1	TRBV15	NA	TRBJ2-3	CATSRKGGTGADTQYF	TGTGCCACCAGCAGAAAGGGCGGGACAGGGGCAGATACGCAGTATTTT
TRBD2	TRBV14	few	TRBJ2-1	CASSQAAGGPNEQFF	TGTGCCAGCAGCCAAGCAGCGGGGGGGCCCAATGAGCAGTTCTTC
TRBD1	TRBV27	NA	TRBJ1-5	CASRRQGNINQPQHF	TGTGCCAGCAGGAGACAGGGTAATATAAATCAGCCCCAGCATTTT
NA	TRBV6-5	few	TRBJ2-7	CASSRNTGINEQYF	TGTGCCAGCAGTCGAAATACAGGAATCAACGAGCAGTACTTC
NA	TRBV6-1	NA	TRBJ1-1	CASSLAGDRTEAFF	TGTGCCAGCAGTCTCGCAGGGGATCGGACTGAAGCTTTCTTT
TRBD1	TRBV19	NA	TRBJ2-7	CARNRTGVSYEQYF	TGTGCCAGAAATCGGACAGGGGTCTCCTACGAGCAGTACTTC
NA	TRBV4-3	NA	TRBJ2-7	CASSQAQAATYEQYF	TGCGCCAGCAGCCAAGCTCAGGCAGCAACCTACGAGCAGTACTTC
TRBD2	TRBV6-4	NA	TRBJ2-1	CAEDREGKFF	TGTGCCGAAGACCGGGAGGGCAAGTTCTTC
TRBD1	TRBV2	NA	TRBJ2-7	CASSARARTGGEQYF	TGTGCCAGCAGTGCCCGGGCTAGGACAGGAGGCGAGCAGTACTTC
NA	TRBV14	NA	TRBJ1-2	CASSQEGSGDGYTF	TGTGCCAGCAGCCAAGAGGGGTCCGGGGATGGCTACACCTTC
NA	TRBV6-5	NA	TRBJ2-7	CASSSRRGSGYEQYF	TGTGCCAGCAGCAGCCGGAGAGGGTCTGGCTACGAGCAGTACTTC
NA	TRBV9	NA	TRBJ2-3	CASSVTSTDTQYF	TGTGCCAGCAGCGTGACAAGCACAGATACGCAGTATTTT
TRBD1	TRBV5-1	NA	TRBJ2-2	CASSWSGQINTGELFF	TGCGCCAGCAGCTGGTCGGGACAGATTAACACCGGGGAGCTGTTTTTT
TRBD1	TRBV18	once	TRBJ2-7	CASPQGQGYEQYF	TGTGCCAGCCCACAGGGACAGGGCTACGAGCAGTACTTC
NA	TRBV7-9	NA	TRBJ2-3	CSSSFAGGLQYF	TGTTCCAGCAGCTTTGCCGGAGGTTTACAGTATTTT
TRBD2	TRBV7-9	NA	TRBJ2-7	CSSSPPASGGAERTYEQYF	TGTTCCAGCAGCCCTCCCGCTAGCGGGGGGGCCGAACGAACCTACGAGCAGTACTTC
TRBD1	TRBV19	NA	TRBJ1-1	CASSIGQGAEGTEAFF	TGTGCCAGTAGTATAGGACAGGGGGCTGAGGGCACTGAAGCTTTCTTT
NA	TRBV19	NA	TRBJ2-4	CASSIGQGAKNIQYF	TGTGCCAGTAGTATTGGCCAGGGGGCCAAAAACATTCAGTACTTC
NA	TRBV18	NA	TRBJ2-3	CASSPETRGDTQYF	TGTGCCAGCTCACCCGAAACTAGAGGGGATACGCAGTATTTT
NA	TRBV10-1	once	TRBJ2-7	CASSRDWDYEQYF	TGCGCCAGCAGTAGGGACTGGGACTACGAGCAGTACTTC
NA	TRBV27	NA	TRBJ1-2	CASSSRVGNYGYTF	TGTGCCAGCAGTTCCAGGGTGGGGAACTATGGCTACACCTTC
TRBD1	TRBV12-5	NA	TRBJ1-2	CASGTTGVVRKIGYTF	TGTGCTAGTGGAACCACAGGGGTGGTTAGAAAAATTGGCTACACCTTC
NA	TRBV23-1	NA	TRBJ1-1	CASSQGHLANTEAFF	TGCGCCAGCAGTCAAGGTCACCTGGCAAACACTGAAGCTTTCTTT
NA	TRBV6-4	NA	TRBJ1-2	CASSDGDNLIYGYTF	TGTGCCAGCAGTGACGGCGACAACCTAATCTATGGCTACACCTTC
NA	TRBV6-4	NA	TRBJ1-6	CASSDEGSQWRNSPLHF	TGTGCCAGCAGTGACGAGGGCAGCCAATGGCGGAATTCACCCCTCCACTTT
NA	TRBV15	once	TRBJ1-4	CATSRGFGLGADSEKLFF	TGTGCCACCAGCAGAGGGTTCGGATTAGGAGCCGATAGTGAAAAACTGTTTTTT
TRBD1	TRBV5-4	NA	TRBJ2-7	CASSFRTGGSYEQYF	TGTGCCAGCAGCTTTAGGACAGGGGGCTCCTACGAGCAGTACTTC
TRBD1	TRBV9	NA	TRBJ2-1	CASSVGGGQGGGNEQFF	TGTGCCAGCAGCGTAGGGGGCGGACAGGGGGGCGGCAATGAGCAGTTCTTC
NA	TRBV7-6	NA	TRBJ1-6	CASSPGSTGNSPLHF	TGTGCCAGCAGTCCCGGGAGTACGGGCAATTCACCCCTCCACTTT
TRBD1	TRBV5-1	NA	TRBJ2-3	CASSLAGTGSDTQYF	TGCGCCAGCAGCTTGGCGGGGACAGGGAGCGATACGCAGTATTTT
NA	TRBV19	few	TRBJ2-2	CASSIYPLNTGELFF	TGTGCCAGTAGTATCTACCCCTTAAACACCGGGGAGCTGTTTTTT
TRBD2	TRBV7-3	NA	TRBJ2-5	CASSLTSGGQTQYF	TGTGCCAGCAGCTTAACTAGCGGGGGGCAGACCCAGTACTTC
NA	TRBV6-5	NA	TRBJ2-7	CASAGLGGPYEQYF	TGTGCCAGCGCGGGGTTGGGGGGTCCCTACGAGCAGTACTTC
NA	TRBV5-6	NA	TRBJ2-5	CASSLLAETQYF	TGTGCCAGCAGCTTGTTGGCAGAGACCCAGTACTTC
NA	TRBV5-4	few	TRBJ1-4	CASSPSGGNEKLFF	TGTGCCAGCAGTCCCTCGGGAGGGAATGAAAAACTGTTTTTT
NA	TRBV5-4	once	TRBJ2-1	CASSNSGPYNEQFF	TGTGCCAGCAGTAACAGCGGGCCCTACAATGAGCAGTTCTTC
NA	TRBV19	NA	TRBJ1-3	CASSIGVSGGSGNTIYF	TGTGCCAGTAGTATAGGGGTCAGCGGCGGGTCTGGAAACACCATATATTTT
TRBD2	TRBV4-1	NA	TRBJ2-1	CASSHAPGGMEQFF	TGCGCCAGCAGCCACGCCCCGGGAGGGATGGAGCAGTTCTTC
NA	TRBV7-8	NA	TRBJ2-6	CASSPRRQPISGANVLTF	TGTGCCAGCAGCCCTCGCCGACAGCCTATCTCTGGGGCCAACGTCCTGACTTTC
TRBD1	TRBV29-1	NA	TRBJ2-7	CSVAGQGLDEQYF	TGCAGCGTGGCCGGACAGGGACTCGACGAGCAGTACTTC
NA	TRBV19	NA	TRBJ1-5	CASSIRDQPQHF	TGTGCCAGTAGTATCCGAGATCAGCCCCAGCATTTT
TRBD2	TRBV10-3	NA	TRBJ2-5	CAISESGLGLETQYF	TGTGCCATCAGTGAGTCGGGACTAGGTCTAGAGACCCAGTACTTC
TRBD1	TRBV2	NA	TRBJ1-6	CASRDPRLGTGNSPLHF	TGTGCCAGCAGAGACCCTCGACTCGGGACAGGAAATTCACCCCTCCACTTT
TRBD1	TRBV7-3	NA	TRBJ1-1	CASSLRASGDRVNTEAFF	TGTGCCAGCAGCTTAAGGGCTTCCGGAGACAGGGTAAACACTGAAGCTTTCTTT
TRBD1	TRBV5-1	once	TRBJ2-7	CASSRGKGGADYEQYF	TGCGCCAGCAGCCGCGGTAAAGGGGGCGCGGATTACGAGCAGTACTTC
TRBD2	TRBV5-4	few	TRBJ2-7	CASSSTSGFSYEQYF	TGTGCCAGCAGCTCTACTAGCGGTTTCTCCTACGAGCAGTACTTC
NA	TRBV10-3	NA	TRBJ1-5	CAISRAGGLNQPQHF	TGTGCCATCAGTCGGGCCGGGGGGCTTAATCAGCCCCAGCATTTT
TRBD1	TRBV9	NA	TRBJ2-5	CASSVGKPGQGPETQYF	TGTGCCAGCAGCGTAGGCAAACCGGGACAGGGTCCAGAGACCCAGTACTTC
TRBD1	TRBV9	NA	TRBJ2-7	CASSVGQGAYEQYF	TGTGCCAGCAGCGTAGGGCAGGGGGCCTACGAGCAGTACTTC
TRBD1	TRBV5-1	NA	TRBJ1-2	CASSSTTGSYGYTF	TGCGCCAGCAGCTCCACGACAGGGAGCTATGGCTACACCTTC